Listed below are T cell receptor beta chains from one sample, sequenced in a study of cytomegalovirus exposure and HLA in healthy donors. Generated by immunoSEQ multiplex PCR, the TCRdb table keeps only in-frame clones and is missing some. The repertoire consists of 100,000 to 150,000 clones, with roughly 70% occurring once and the leading ten covering approximately 4%. Source material: PBMCs. These receptor sequences come from a man aged 35-49 years in good health and CMV-seropositive. Both conserved end residues are part of each CDR3. The order of the fields is V gene, clone size, D gene, J gene, CDR3 protein, CDR3 DNA. A D gene is named only where the DNA matches it firmly. Size values are once, few and many counts, or a class for expanded clones, and some rows have none.

v_call: TRBV6-8; clone_size: NA; d_call: NA; j_call: TRBJ1-5; cdr3_aa: CASSYRGAGPAQPQHF; cdr3_nt: TGTGCCAGCAGTTACCGAGGCGCAGGGCCAGCTCAGCCCCAGCATTTT
v_call: TRBV2; clone_size: NA; d_call: NA; j_call: TRBJ2-7; cdr3_aa: CASSASGSYEQYF; cdr3_nt: TGTGCCAGCAGCGCCAGCGGTTCCTACGAGCAGTACTTC
v_call: TRBV2; clone_size: once; d_call: NA; j_call: TRBJ2-7; cdr3_aa: CAGRGADLPYEQYF; cdr3_nt: TGTGCCGGACGGGGAGCCGATCTCCCCTACGAGCAGTACTTC
v_call: TRBV5-1; clone_size: NA; d_call: NA; j_call: TRBJ1-4; cdr3_aa: CASSAMTGATNEKLFF; cdr3_nt: TGCGCCAGCAGCGCAATGACAGGTGCAACTAATGAAAAACTGTTTTTT
v_call: TRBV2; clone_size: NA; d_call: TRBD1; j_call: TRBJ1-1; cdr3_aa: CASSFGQGNTEAFF; cdr3_nt: TGTGCCAGCAGCTTTGGACAGGGGAACACTGAAGCTTTCTTT
v_call: TRBV15; clone_size: NA; d_call: NA; j_call: TRBJ1-1; cdr3_aa: CATSREFGQGEAFF; cdr3_nt: TGTGCCACCAGCCGTGAATTCGGACAAGGCGAAGCTTTCTTT
v_call: TRBV5-1; clone_size: NA; d_call: NA; j_call: TRBJ2-5; cdr3_aa: CASSPLGGQETQYF; cdr3_nt: TGCGCCAGCAGCCCTTTGGGGGGTCAAGAGACCCAGTACTTC
v_call: TRBV6-5; clone_size: NA; d_call: NA; j_call: TRBJ2-2; cdr3_aa: CASSSSGAGIGELFF; cdr3_nt: TGTGCCAGCAGCTCTTCCGGAGCAGGGATCGGGGAGCTGTTTTTT
v_call: TRBV25-1; clone_size: NA; d_call: TRBD1; j_call: TRBJ1-2; cdr3_aa: CASSADREGYGYTF; cdr3_nt: TGTGCCAGCAGTGCTGACAGGGAAGGGTATGGCTACACCTTC
v_call: TRBV4-1; clone_size: NA; d_call: NA; j_call: TRBJ2-1; cdr3_aa: CASSKDLNQGQYNEQFF; cdr3_nt: TGCGCCAGCAGCAAAGACCTCAACCAGGGGCAATACAATGAGCAGTTCTTC
v_call: TRBV28; clone_size: NA; d_call: NA; j_call: TRBJ2-3; cdr3_aa: CASSFPGTPGMDTQYF; cdr3_nt: TGTGCCAGCAGTTTCCCCGGGACACCGGGAATGGATACGCAGTATTTT
v_call: TRBV12-5; clone_size: few; d_call: TRBD2; j_call: TRBJ2-6; cdr3_aa: CASGGRDSGANVLTF; cdr3_nt: TGTGCTAGTGGTGGGAGGGACTCTGGGGCCAACGTCCTGACTTTC
v_call: TRBV18; clone_size: NA; d_call: NA; j_call: TRBJ1-1; cdr3_aa: CASSPLTGTMGNTEAFF; cdr3_nt: TGTGCCAGCTCACCTCTCACAGGAACGATGGGGAACACTGAAGCTTTCTTT
v_call: TRBV6-5; clone_size: NA; d_call: NA; j_call: TRBJ1-5; cdr3_aa: CASSYSSGVQPQHF; cdr3_nt: TGTGCCAGCAGTTACTCCTCAGGCGTTCAGCCCCAGCATTTT
v_call: TRBV9; clone_size: NA; d_call: NA; j_call: TRBJ2-2; cdr3_aa: CASSPRQNTGELFF; cdr3_nt: TGTGCCAGCAGCCCCCGACAGAACACCGGGGAGCTGTTTTTT
v_call: TRBV2; clone_size: many; d_call: TRBD2; j_call: TRBJ2-7; cdr3_aa: CASSVLSGSYEQYF; cdr3_nt: TGTGCCAGCAGTGTTTTAAGCGGGAGCTACGAGCAGTACTTC
v_call: TRBV18; clone_size: NA; d_call: NA; j_call: TRBJ2-7; cdr3_aa: CASSVDRSSYEQYF; cdr3_nt: TGTGCCAGCTCAGTAGACAGGTCCTCCTACGAGCAGTACTTC
v_call: TRBV4-1; clone_size: NA; d_call: TRBD1; j_call: TRBJ2-6; cdr3_aa: CASSRFLGQPSSGANVLTF; cdr3_nt: TGCGCCAGCAGCCGGTTTTTGGGACAGCCGAGCTCTGGGGCCAACGTCCTGACTTTC
v_call: TRBV28; clone_size: NA; d_call: TRBD1; j_call: TRBJ1-1; cdr3_aa: CASSLLGTGGKDTEAFF; cdr3_nt: TGTGCCAGCAGCCTACTTGGGACAGGGGGAAAAGACACTGAAGCTTTCTTT
v_call: TRBV7-9; clone_size: NA; d_call: NA; j_call: TRBJ1-2; cdr3_aa: CASSLEGGPYGYTF; cdr3_nt: TGTGCCAGCAGCTTAGAAGGGGGACCCTATGGCTACACCTTC
v_call: TRBV5-4; clone_size: NA; d_call: TRBD1; j_call: TRBJ2-7; cdr3_aa: CASSSGTASYEQYF; cdr3_nt: TGTGCCAGCAGCTCGGGGACAGCCTCCTACGAGCAGTACTTC
v_call: TRBV6-5; clone_size: NA; d_call: NA; j_call: TRBJ1-1; cdr3_aa: CATTRGSNTEAFF; cdr3_nt: TGTGCCACCACCAGGGGTTCGAACACTGAAGCTTTCTTT
v_call: TRBV5-1; clone_size: NA; d_call: NA; j_call: TRBJ1-2; cdr3_aa: CASSLDREIYGYTF; cdr3_nt: TGCGCCAGCAGCTTGGACAGGGAGATCTATGGCTACACCTTC
v_call: TRBV5-5; clone_size: NA; d_call: TRBD2; j_call: TRBJ2-1; cdr3_aa: CASSLLAGGLGEQFF; cdr3_nt: TGTGCCAGCAGCCTGTTGGCGGGGGGGCTCGGTGAGCAGTTCTTC
v_call: TRBV19; clone_size: NA; d_call: NA; j_call: TRBJ2-3; cdr3_aa: CASRAQGDTQYF; cdr3_nt: TGTGCCAGTAGGGCACAGGGAGATACGCAGTATTTT
v_call: TRBV6-1; clone_size: few; d_call: NA; j_call: TRBJ1-3; cdr3_aa: CASSEEAWPGNTIYF; cdr3_nt: TGTGCCAGCAGTGAAGAGGCTTGGCCCGGGAACACCATATATTTT
v_call: TRBV5-1; clone_size: NA; d_call: NA; j_call: TRBJ2-5; cdr3_aa: CASSPDTQGETQYF; cdr3_nt: TGCGCCAGCAGCCCGGACACCCAGGGCGAGACCCAGTACTTC
v_call: TRBV28; clone_size: once; d_call: NA; j_call: TRBJ1-5; cdr3_aa: CASSARHVYSNQPQHF; cdr3_nt: TGTGCCAGCAGCGCAAGACACGTTTATAGCAATCAGCCCCAGCATTTT
v_call: TRBV5-1; clone_size: NA; d_call: TRBD1; j_call: TRBJ1-1; cdr3_aa: CASSFSIGTGETEAFF; cdr3_nt: TGCGCCAGCAGCTTTTCGATCGGGACAGGGGAGACTGAAGCTTTCTTT
v_call: TRBV10-3; clone_size: once; d_call: TRBD1; j_call: TRBJ2-5; cdr3_aa: CAASRDRGLQETQYF; cdr3_nt: TGTGCCGCTTCTCGGGACAGGGGGCTCCAAGAGACCCAGTACTTC
v_call: TRBV11-3; clone_size: NA; d_call: TRBD1; j_call: TRBJ2-2; cdr3_aa: CASSLGTEGTGELFF; cdr3_nt: TGTGCCAGCAGCTTGGGGACAGAAGGGACCGGGGAGCTGTTTTTT
v_call: TRBV28; clone_size: NA; d_call: TRBD1; j_call: TRBJ1-2; cdr3_aa: CASTDRAYGYTF; cdr3_nt: TGTGCCAGCACGGACAGGGCCTATGGCTACACCTTC
v_call: TRBV7-2; clone_size: NA; d_call: TRBD2; j_call: TRBJ2-2; cdr3_aa: CASTPRGGAWTGELFF; cdr3_nt: TGTGCCAGCACCCCCCGGGGGGGCGCCTGGACCGGGGAGCTGTTTTTT
v_call: TRBV6-5; clone_size: NA; d_call: NA; j_call: TRBJ2-4; cdr3_aa: CASSYTIRGAKNIQYF; cdr3_nt: TGTGCCAGCAGTTACACTATCAGGGGAGCCAAAAACATTCAGTACTTC
v_call: TRBV30; clone_size: NA; d_call: TRBD1; j_call: TRBJ2-3; cdr3_aa: CAWSVDFRDSNTDTQYF; cdr3_nt: TGTGCCTGGAGTGTGGATTTTCGGGACAGCAACACAGATACGCAGTATTTT
v_call: TRBV5-6; clone_size: NA; d_call: NA; j_call: TRBJ2-7; cdr3_aa: CASSLVGSSYEQYF; cdr3_nt: TGTGCCAGCAGCTTGGTAGGGAGCTCCTACGAGCAGTACTTC
v_call: TRBV5-1; clone_size: few; d_call: TRBD2; j_call: TRBJ2-3; cdr3_aa: CASSIAGVDTDTQYF; cdr3_nt: TGCGCCAGCAGCATAGCGGGGGTCGACACAGATACGCAGTATTTT
v_call: TRBV6-6; clone_size: NA; d_call: TRBD2; j_call: TRBJ2-3; cdr3_aa: CASNPLAGLTDTQYF; cdr3_nt: TGTGCCAGCAATCCACTAGCGGGACTGACAGATACGCAGTATTTT
v_call: TRBV5-1; clone_size: NA; d_call: TRBD2; j_call: TRBJ2-2; cdr3_aa: CASRLGTSGGNTGELFF; cdr3_nt: TGCGCCAGCAGGCTTGGGACTAGCGGGGGAAACACCGGGGAGCTGTTTTTT
v_call: TRBV1; clone_size: NA; d_call: NA; j_call: TRBJ2-3; cdr3_aa: CTSSPGTSGTDTQYF; cdr3_nt: TGCACCAGCAGCCCCGGGACTAGCGGCACAGATACGCAGTATTTT
v_call: TRBV6-1; clone_size: NA; d_call: NA; j_call: TRBJ2-3; cdr3_aa: CASSLRLPDTQYF; cdr3_nt: TGTGCCAGCAGTTTACGGTTACCAGATACGCAGTATTTT
v_call: TRBV4-1; clone_size: NA; d_call: TRBD1; j_call: TRBJ2-5; cdr3_aa: CASSSRDRGLQETQYF; cdr3_nt: TGCGCCAGCAGCTCACGGGACAGGGGCTTGCAAGAGACCCAGTACTTC
v_call: TRBV7-9; clone_size: NA; d_call: NA; j_call: TRBJ2-2; cdr3_aa: CASSTGILNTGELFF; cdr3_nt: TGTGCCAGCAGCACCGGGATTCTGAACACCGGGGAGCTGTTTTTT